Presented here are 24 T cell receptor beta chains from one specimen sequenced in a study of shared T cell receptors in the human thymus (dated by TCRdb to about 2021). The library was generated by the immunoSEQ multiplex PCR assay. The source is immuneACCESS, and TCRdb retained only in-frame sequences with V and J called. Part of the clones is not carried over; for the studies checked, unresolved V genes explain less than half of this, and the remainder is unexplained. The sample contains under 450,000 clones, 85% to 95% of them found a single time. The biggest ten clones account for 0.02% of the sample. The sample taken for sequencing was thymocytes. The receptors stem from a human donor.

The CDR3 loop is CASSQEASDPQETQYF. The CDR3 DNA reads as TGTGCCAGCAGCCAAGAGGCCTCTGATCCCCAAGAGACCCAGTACTTC. The rearrangement links TRBV4-2 to TRBJ2-5; D call uncertain. Trimming stripped 0 bases from V and 1 base from J, with 12 bases between. Germline lookup yields CDR1 LGHNA and CDR2 YNFKEQ. This CDR3 is 16 amino acids long.

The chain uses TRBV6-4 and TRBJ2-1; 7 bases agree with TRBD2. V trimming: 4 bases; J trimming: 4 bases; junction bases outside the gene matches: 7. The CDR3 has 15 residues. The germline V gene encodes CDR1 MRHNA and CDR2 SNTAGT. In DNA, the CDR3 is TGTGCCAGCAGTGGGCCTAGCGGAAAGTACAATGAGCAGTTCTTC. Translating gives CASSGPSGKYNEQFF.

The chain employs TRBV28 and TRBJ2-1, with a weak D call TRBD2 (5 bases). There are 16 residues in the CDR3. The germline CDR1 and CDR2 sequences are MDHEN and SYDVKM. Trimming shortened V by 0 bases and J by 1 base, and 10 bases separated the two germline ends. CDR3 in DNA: TGTGCCAGCAGTTTATGGTGGGAGTCATCCTACAATGAGCAGTTCTTC. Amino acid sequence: CASSLWWESSYNEQFF.

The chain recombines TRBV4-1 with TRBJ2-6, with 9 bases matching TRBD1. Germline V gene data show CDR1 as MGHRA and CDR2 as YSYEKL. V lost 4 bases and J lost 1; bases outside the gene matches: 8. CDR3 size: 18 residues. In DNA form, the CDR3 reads TGCGCCAGCAGCCGCCGGGACAGGGAGACGTCTGGGGCCAACGTCCTGACTTTC. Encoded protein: CASSRRDRETSGANVLTF.

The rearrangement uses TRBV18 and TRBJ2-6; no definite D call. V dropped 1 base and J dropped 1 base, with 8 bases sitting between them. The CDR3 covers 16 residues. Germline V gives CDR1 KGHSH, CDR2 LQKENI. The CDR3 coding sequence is TGTGCCAGCTCACCACTCGTATTTTCTGGGGCCAACGTCCTGACTTTC. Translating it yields CASSPLVFSGANVLTF.

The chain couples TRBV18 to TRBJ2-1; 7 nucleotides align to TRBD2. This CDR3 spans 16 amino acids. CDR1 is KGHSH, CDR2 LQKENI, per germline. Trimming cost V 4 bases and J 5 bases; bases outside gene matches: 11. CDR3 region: CASSLLSVREDNEQFF. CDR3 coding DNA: TGTGCCAGCTCACTTCTCTCGGTCCGGGAGGACAATGAGCAGTTCTTC. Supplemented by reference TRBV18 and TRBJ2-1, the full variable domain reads NAGVMQNPRHLVRRRGQEARLRCSPMKGHSHVYWYRQLPEEGLKFMVYLQKENIIDESGMPKERFSAEFPKEGPSILRIQQVVRGDSAAYFCASSLLSVREDNEQFFGPGTRLTVL.

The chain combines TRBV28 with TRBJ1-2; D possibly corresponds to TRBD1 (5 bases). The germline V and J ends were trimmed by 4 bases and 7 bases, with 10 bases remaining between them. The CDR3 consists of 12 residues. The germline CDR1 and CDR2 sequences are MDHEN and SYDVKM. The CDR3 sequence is CASSSGITGYTF. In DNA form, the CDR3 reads TGTGCCAGCAGTTCAGGGATTACTGGCTACACCTTC.

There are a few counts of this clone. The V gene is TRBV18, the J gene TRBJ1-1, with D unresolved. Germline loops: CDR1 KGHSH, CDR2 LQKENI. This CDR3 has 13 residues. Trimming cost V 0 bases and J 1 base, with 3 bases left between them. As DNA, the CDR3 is TGTGCCAGCTCACCACCGGCGAACACTGAAGCTTTCTTT. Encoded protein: CASSPPANTEAFF.

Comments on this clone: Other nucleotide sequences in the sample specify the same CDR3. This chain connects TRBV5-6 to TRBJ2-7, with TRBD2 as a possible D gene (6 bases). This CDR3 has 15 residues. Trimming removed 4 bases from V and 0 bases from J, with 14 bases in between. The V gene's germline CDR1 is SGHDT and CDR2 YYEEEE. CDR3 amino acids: CASSRPSAFSYEQYF. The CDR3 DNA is TGTGCCAGCAGCCGTCCTAGCGCCTTCTCCTACGAGCAGTACTTC.

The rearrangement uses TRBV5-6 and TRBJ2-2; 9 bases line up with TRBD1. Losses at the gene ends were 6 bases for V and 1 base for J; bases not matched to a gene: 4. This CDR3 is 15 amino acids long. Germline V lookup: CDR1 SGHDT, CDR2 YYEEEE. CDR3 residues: CASNPTGGNTGELFF. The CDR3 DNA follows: TGTGCCAGCAACCCGACAGGGGGGAACACCGGGGAGCTGTTTTTT.

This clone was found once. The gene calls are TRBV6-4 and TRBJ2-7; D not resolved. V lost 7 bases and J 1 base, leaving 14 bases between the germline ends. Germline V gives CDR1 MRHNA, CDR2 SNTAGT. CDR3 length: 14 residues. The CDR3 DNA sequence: TGTGCCAGCACCGTGGTACTCCGGTCCTACGAGCAGTACTTC. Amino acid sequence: CASTVVLRSYEQYF.

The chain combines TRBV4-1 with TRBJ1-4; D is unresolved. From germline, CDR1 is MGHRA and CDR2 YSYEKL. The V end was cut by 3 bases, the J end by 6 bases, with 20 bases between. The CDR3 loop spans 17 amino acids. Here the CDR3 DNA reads TGCGCCAGCAGCCAGGAGAGATTCCCCCCCCGGGATGAAAAACTGTTTTTT. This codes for CASSQERFPPRDEKLFF.

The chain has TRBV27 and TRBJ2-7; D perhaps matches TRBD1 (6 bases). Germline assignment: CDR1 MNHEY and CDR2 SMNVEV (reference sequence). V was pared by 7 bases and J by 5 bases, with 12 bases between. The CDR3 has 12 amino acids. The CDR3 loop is CASKGERDEQYF. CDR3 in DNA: TGTGCCAGCAAGGGGGAGAGGGACGAGCAGTACTTC.

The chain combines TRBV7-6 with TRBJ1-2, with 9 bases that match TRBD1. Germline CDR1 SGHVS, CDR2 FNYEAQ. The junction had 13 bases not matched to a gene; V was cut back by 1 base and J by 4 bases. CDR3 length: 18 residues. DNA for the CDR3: TGTGCCAGCAGCTTAGAACTAGGGACAGGGCGCTATGGCTATGGCTACACCTTC. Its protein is CASSLELGTGRYGYGYTF.

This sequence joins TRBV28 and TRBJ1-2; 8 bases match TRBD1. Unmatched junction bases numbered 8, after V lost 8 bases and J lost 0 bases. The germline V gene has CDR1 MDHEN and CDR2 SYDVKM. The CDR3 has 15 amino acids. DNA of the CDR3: TGTGCCAGCCGGACAGGGAGTCCTCCTAACTATGGCTACACCTTC. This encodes CASRTGSPPNYGYTF.

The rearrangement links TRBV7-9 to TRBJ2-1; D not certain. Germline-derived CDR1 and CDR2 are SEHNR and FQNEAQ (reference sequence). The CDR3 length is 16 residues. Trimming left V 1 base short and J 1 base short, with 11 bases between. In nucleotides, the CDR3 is TGTGCCAGCAGCTTAGGATTTCGGCGGTCCTACAATGAGCAGTTCTTC. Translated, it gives CASSLGFRRSYNEQFF.

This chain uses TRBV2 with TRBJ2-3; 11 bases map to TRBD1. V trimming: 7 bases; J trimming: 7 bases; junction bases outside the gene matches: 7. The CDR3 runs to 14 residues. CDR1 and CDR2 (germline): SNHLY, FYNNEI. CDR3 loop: CASTGQGARNTQYF. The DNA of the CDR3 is TGTGCCAGCACAGGACAGGGGGCGAGAAATACGCAGTATTTT.

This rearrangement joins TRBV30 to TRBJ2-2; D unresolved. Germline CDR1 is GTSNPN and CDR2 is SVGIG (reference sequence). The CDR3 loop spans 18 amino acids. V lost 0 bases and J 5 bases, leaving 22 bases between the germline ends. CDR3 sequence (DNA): TGTGCCTGGAGTGTAAGACGAAGAGCAAATGAAGGAACCGGGGAGCTGTTTTTT. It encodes CAWSVRRRANEGTGELFF. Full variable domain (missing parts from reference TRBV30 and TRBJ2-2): SQTIHQWPATLVQPVGSPLSLECTVEGTSNPNLYWYRQAAGRGLQLLFYSVGIGQISSEVPQNLSASRPQDRQFILSSKKLLLSDSGFYLCAWSVRRRANEGTGELFFGEGSRLTVL.

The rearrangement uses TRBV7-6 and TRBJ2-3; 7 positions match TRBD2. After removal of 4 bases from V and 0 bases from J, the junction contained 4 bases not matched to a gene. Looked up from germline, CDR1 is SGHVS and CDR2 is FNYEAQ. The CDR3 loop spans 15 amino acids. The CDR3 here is CASSYLAASTDTQYF. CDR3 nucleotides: TGTGCCAGCAGCTATCTAGCGGCTAGCACAGATACGCAGTATTTT. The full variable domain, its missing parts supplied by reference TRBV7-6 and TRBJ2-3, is GAGVSQSPRYKVTKRGQDVALRCDPISGHVSLYWYRQALGQGPEFLTYFNYEAQQDKSGLPNDRFSAERPEGSISTLTIQRTEQRDSAMYRCASSYLAASTDTQYFGPGTRLTVL.

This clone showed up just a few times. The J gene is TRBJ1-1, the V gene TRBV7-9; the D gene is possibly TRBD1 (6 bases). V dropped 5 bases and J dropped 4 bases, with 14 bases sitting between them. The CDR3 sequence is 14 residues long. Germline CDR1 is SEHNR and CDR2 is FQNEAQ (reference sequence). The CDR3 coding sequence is TGTGCCAGCAGCCCAGGGGAGAGAGGCACTGAAGCTTTCTTT. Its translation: CASSPGERGTEAFF.

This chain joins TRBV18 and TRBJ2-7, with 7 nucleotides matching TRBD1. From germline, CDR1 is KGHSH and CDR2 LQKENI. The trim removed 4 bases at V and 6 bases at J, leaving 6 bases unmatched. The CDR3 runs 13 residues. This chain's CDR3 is CASSRGTDPEQYF. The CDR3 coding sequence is TGTGCCAGCTCACGAGGGACAGATCCCGAGCAGTACTTC.

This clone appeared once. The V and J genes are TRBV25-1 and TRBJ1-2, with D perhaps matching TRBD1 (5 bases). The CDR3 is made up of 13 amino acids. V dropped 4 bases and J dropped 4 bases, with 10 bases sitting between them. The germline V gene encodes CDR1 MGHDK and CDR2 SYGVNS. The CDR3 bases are TGTGCCAGCAGTGGGATTGACAGCTATGGCTACACCTTC. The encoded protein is CASSGIDSYGYTF.

CDR3: CASSQDSEHRDYEQYF. In nucleotides, the CDR3 is TGCGCCAGCAGCCAAGATTCGGAGCACAGGGACTACGAGCAGTACTTC. The chain couples TRBV4-3 to TRBJ2-7; weak D call: TRBD1 (6 bases). There are 16 residues in the CDR3. The V end was cut by 0 bases, the J end by 3 bases, with 15 bases between. Germline loops: CDR1 LGHNA, CDR2 YSLEER.

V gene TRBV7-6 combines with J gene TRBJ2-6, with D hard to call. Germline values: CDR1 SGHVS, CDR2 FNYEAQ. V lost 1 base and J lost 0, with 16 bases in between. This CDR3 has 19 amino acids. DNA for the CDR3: TGTGCCAGCAGCTTAGTTAGCTTCACCCGTTTCTCTGGGGCCAACGTCCTGACTTTC. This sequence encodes CASSLVSFTRFSGANVLTF.